The rows below give T cell receptor beta chains drawn from one sample of a study of control samples from healthy donors and cancer patients. Here immunoSEQ multiplex PCR was the method, and the copy in TCRdb shows in-frame clones only, minus some. In the table there are approximately 110,000 clones, roughly 91% of which are singletons. The material sequenced was blood. All receptors derive from a woman aged 50 to 60 in good health. Each CDR3 is given with its conserved first and last residue. A D gene is named only where the DNA matches it firmly. The listing skips clone size in some rows; elsewhere it reads once, few, many or a size class.

size: -
J: TRBJ2-1
D: -
V: TRBV2
DNA: TGTGCCAGCAGTGAAGCGCTCAGGGGAAACAATGAGCAGTTCTTC
CDR3: CASSEALRGNNEQFF

size: -
J: TRBJ2-7
D: -
V: TRBV30
DNA: TGTGCCTGGAGTAGTGCGCGGGGAGAGCAGTACTTC
CDR3: CAWSSARGEQYF

size: once
J: TRBJ1-1
D: TRBD1
V: TRBV18
DNA: TGTGCCAGCTTCGAAAAGGGGGCCTGGACTGAAGCTTTCTTT
CDR3: CASFEKGAWTEAFF

size: -
J: TRBJ2-3
D: TRBD2
V: TRBV25-1
DNA: TGTGCCAGCAGTAAAGCGGGGGGTTTCACCACAGATACGCAGTATTTT
CDR3: CASSKAGGFTTDTQYF

size: -
J: TRBJ2-1
D: TRBD2
V: TRBV4-1
DNA: TGCGCCAGCAGCCCTCGAGTGGTAGCGGGAGCCAATGAGCAGTTCTTC
CDR3: CASSPRVVAGANEQFF

size: -
J: TRBJ1-1
D: -
V: TRBV7-9
DNA: TGTGCCAGCAGCTTAGCGCTAACGGGGGCCGCTGAAGCTTTCTTT
CDR3: CASSLALTGAAEAFF

size: few
J: TRBJ1-1
D: -
V: TRBV7-3
DNA: TGTGCCAGCAGCTTTTACAGGGACACTGAAGCTTTCTTT
CDR3: CASSFYRDTEAFF

size: -
J: TRBJ2-1
D: TRBD1
V: TRBV4-1
DNA: TGCGCCAGCAGCCCGACGGGACAGGGCTACAATGAGCAGTTCTTC
CDR3: CASSPTGQGYNEQFF

size: -
J: TRBJ2-1
D: -
V: TRBV7-2
DNA: TGTGCCAGCAGCCCTTTATACAATGAGCAGTTCTTC
CDR3: CASSPLYNEQFF

size: few
J: TRBJ1-6
D: -
V: TRBV4-1
DNA: TGCGCCAGCAGCCAAGTCGCAGGGTATAATTCACCCCTCCACTTT
CDR3: CASSQVAGYNSPLHF

size: once
J: TRBJ1-5
D: -
V: TRBV6-2/TRBV6-3
DNA: TGTGCCAGCAGTTACAGGGCCGATCAGCCCCAGCATTTT
CDR3: CASSYRADQPQHF

size: -
J: TRBJ1-3
D: -
V: TRBV7-8
DNA: TGTGCCAGCAGCTCGACAGGTGGTGTTTCCCGAAACACCATATATTTT
CDR3: CASSSTGGVSRNTIYF

size: -
J: TRBJ1-5
D: -
V: TRBV5-6
DNA: TGTGCCAGCAGCTCGGGGGATCAGCCCCAGCATTTT
CDR3: CASSSGDQPQHF

size: once
J: TRBJ1-2
D: TRBD1
V: TRBV19
DNA: TGTGCCAGTACAGGGGGTATTGGAGGCTACACCTTC
CDR3: CASTGGIGGYTF

size: -
J: TRBJ2-1
D: TRBD2
V: TRBV9
DNA: TGTGCCAGCAGCGTAGGTCGGGGGGGAAGGAGTGAGCAGTTCTTC
CDR3: CASSVGRGGRSEQFF

size: -
J: TRBJ1-6
D: -
V: TRBV11-2
DNA: TGTGCCAGCAGCTTAGAACAGGGCCGAAATTCACCCCTCCACTTT
CDR3: CASSLEQGRNSPLHF

size: medium-sized
J: TRBJ2-2
D: TRBD1
V: TRBV4-3
DNA: TGCGCCAAGCCTACGACCGGGACAGGGAACACCGGGGAGCTGTTTTTT
CDR3: CAKPTTGTGNTGELFF

size: -
J: TRBJ2-3
D: -
V: TRBV2
DNA: TGTGCCAGCAGGGGCGAAGTCCGGGACCTTCGACACACAGATACGCAGTATTTT
CDR3: CASRGEVRDLRHTDTQYF

size: -
J: TRBJ2-5
D: -
V: TRBV4-3
DNA: TGCGCCAGCAGCCGAGACGCTTCTAGGGGAGAGACCCAGTACTTC
CDR3: CASSRDASRGETQYF

size: -
J: TRBJ1-6
D: -
V: TRBV21-1
DNA: TGTGCCAGCAGCAAAACAGGGTATGGATCACCCCTCCACTTT
CDR3: CASSKTGYGSPLHF

size: -
J: TRBJ1-5
D: -
V: TRBV4-1
DNA: TGCGCCAGCAGCCAAGATCAGGGTCAGCCCCAGCATTTT
CDR3: CASSQDQGQPQHF

size: -
J: TRBJ2-5
D: -
V: TRBV5-1
DNA: TGCGCCAGCAAGTACGAGCTAGCGCGTCAAGAGACCCAGTACTTC
CDR3: CASKYELARQETQYF

size: -
J: TRBJ1-6
D: TRBD1
V: TRBV6-5
DNA: TGTGCCAGCAGTTACTACGGGACAGCAAATTCACCCCTCCACTTT
CDR3: CASSYYGTANSPLHF

size: once
J: TRBJ2-2
D: -
V: TRBV30
DNA: TGTGCCTGGAGCGCCGACGGGGCCGGGGAGCTGTTTTTT
CDR3: CAWSADGAGELFF

size: -
J: TRBJ1-2
D: -
V: TRBV7-9
DNA: TGTGCCAGCAGCTTAGTAACAGTTAACTATGGCTACACCTTC
CDR3: CASSLVTVNYGYTF

size: -
J: TRBJ2-1
D: TRBD2
V: TRBV5-5
DNA: TGTGCCAGCAGCCCTACTAGCGGGGTCGGCTCCTACAATGAGCAGTTCTTC
CDR3: CASSPTSGVGSYNEQFF